These 15 T cell receptor beta chains were sequenced from one sample in a study of cytomegalovirus exposure and HLA in healthy donors. In the PCR, 60 Vbeta and 13 Jbeta primers were used. Measured with immunoSEQ multiplex PCR; TCRdb has only the in-frame clones, and not every one. The sample lists some 150,000 clones; almost 80% were seen once. Sequencing was done on a sample of PBMCs. All receptors come from a man aged 35 to 55 in good health and CMV-seropositive.

The V and J genes are TRBV5-1 and TRBJ2-7, with D possibly being TRBD2 (6 bases). Trimming removed 0 bases at V and 3 bases at J, with 28 bases between. Germline lookup yields CDR1 SGHRS and CDR2 YFSETQ. There are 20 residues in the CDR3. CDR3 DNA sequence: TGCGCCAGCAGCTTGGCAGTGGGGGGTGGGGCGGGACGGGTAGACTACGAGCAGTACTTC. It is translated as CASSLAVGGGAGRVDYEQYF.

The chain joins TRBV5-1 to TRBJ2-2; D remains unclear. CDR3 length equals 15 residues. Trimming pared 7 bases from V and 3 bases from J, leaving 16 bases between. Germline V CDR1 and CDR2: SGHRS, YFSETQ. Written as DNA, the CDR3 is TGCGCCAGCGGAGTAGCAGAAACTTACACCGGGGAGCTGTTTTTT. Its translation is CASGVAETYTGELFF. The variable domain in full, completed from reference TRBV5-1 and TRBJ2-2, reads KAGVTQTPRYLIKTRGQQVTLSCSPISGHRSVSWYQQTPGQGLQFLFEYFSETQRNKGNFPGRFSGRQFSNSRSEMNVSTLELGDSALYLCASGVAETYTGELFFGEGSRLTVL.

The chain employs TRBV11-3 and TRBJ2-7; 12 bases match TRBD2. CDR1 is SGHNT and CDR2 is YENEEA in the germline V gene. The CDR3 covers 15 residues. J gave up 4 bases and V 5 bases, and 6 bases lay outside the gene matches. The CDR3 DNA is TGTGCCAGCAGCCGAGGGACTAGCGGGTGGTACGAGCAGTACTTC. It codes for CASSRGTSGWYEQYF.

In this sample, this clone turned up once. The CDR3: CASSLGTSGAYNEQFF. DNA for the CDR3: TGTGCCAGCAGCTTAGGGACTAGCGGGGCCTACAATGAGCAGTTCTTC. The chain has TRBV11-3 and TRBJ2-1; 12 positions agree with TRBD2. Unmatched junction bases numbered 0, after V lost 1 base and J lost 2 bases. The CDR3 is 16 residues long. Germline CDR1 is SGHNT and CDR2 is YENEEA.

In DNA, the CDR3 is TGTGCCAGCAGTTACTTGTCTAGCGGGAGCATTAATGAGCAGTTCTTC. Amino acid sequence: CASSYLSSGSINEQFF. V gene TRBV6-5 combines with J gene TRBJ2-1, with 10 bases lining up with TRBD2. V gave up 1 base and J gave up 7 bases; unmatched junction bases: 7. The V gene's germline CDR1 is MNHEY and CDR2 SVGAGI. The CDR3 extends over 16 amino acids.

The rearrangement joins TRBV28 to TRBJ2-1, with D perhaps matching TRBD2 (5 bases). This CDR3 contains 17 residues. Germline V gene data show CDR1 as MDHEN and CDR2 as SYDVKM. Between the trimmed V and J ends, which lost 4 bases and 0 bases, there was a span of 16 bases. This chain's CDR3 is CASSSPKALGSYNEQFF. The CDR3 coding sequence is TGTGCCAGCAGTTCCCCCAAAGCACTAGGCTCCTACAATGAGCAGTTCTTC.

This rearrangement joins TRBV27 to TRBJ2-1; 8 nucleotides match TRBD1. CDR1 and CDR2 from the germline V gene are MNHEY and SMNVEV (reference sequence). V was pared by 3 bases and J by 7 bases, with 8 bases of the junction left unmatched. This CDR3 is 15 amino acids long. The CDR3 coding sequence is TGTGCCAGCAGTTTCTCCCGGGACAGGTCAAATGAGCAGTTCTTC. It specifies CASSFSRDRSNEQFF.

The chain has TRBV5-4 and TRBJ2-7, with 10 bases lining up with TRBD2. Looked up from germline, CDR1 is SGHNT and CDR2 is YYREEE (reference sequence). With V trimmed by 4 bases and J by 4 bases, 2 bases remained unmatched. There are 13 residues in the CDR3. In nucleotides, the CDR3 is TGTGCCAGCAGCCCGGGACTAGCGTACGAGCAGTACTTC. Translated, it gives CASSPGLAYEQYF.

The chain has TRBV9 and TRBJ1-2, with D perhaps matching TRBD1 (6 bases). The CDR3 contains 15 residues. Trimming removed 4 bases at V and 6 bases at J, with 19 bases between. CDR1 SGDLS and CDR2 YYNGEE come from the germline V gene. CDR3 nucleotides: TGTGCCAGCAGCACACGAGGGTTACAGGGAAATGGCTACACCTTC. Protein sequence: CASSTRGLQGNGYTF.

The chain links TRBV28 to TRBJ2-5; the D is unclear. With the DNA end fitting TRBJ2-7 better, the J assignment may be wrong. The CDR3 loop spans 12 amino acids. CDR1 is MDHEN, CDR2 SYDVKM, per germline. In DNA form, the CDR3 reads TGTGCCAGCAGTTTATTGGGCTACGAGCAGTACTTC. This encodes CASSLLGYEQYF.

This sequence joins TRBV6-1 and TRBJ2-5, with D unresolved. TRBJ2-7 matches the DNA end more closely, so the J call is doubtful. The CDR3 has 12 residues. Germline CDR1 and CDR2: MNHNS and SASEGT. The CDR3 DNA follows: TGTGCCAGCAGTGAAAGGAGCTACGAGCAGTACTTC. Translation: CASSERSYEQYF.

The CDR3 loop reads CASRTRTGKNIQYF. CDR3 sequence (DNA): TGTGCCAGCCGAACTAGGACAGGGAAAAACATTCAGTACTTC. The V gene is TRBV2, the J gene TRBJ2-4; 8 bases match TRBD1. Unmatched junction bases numbered 7, after V lost 8 bases and J lost 4 bases. The germline V gene has CDR1 SNHLY and CDR2 FYNNEI. This CDR3 contains 14 residues.

V usage is TRBV5-4 and J usage is TRBJ2-5; weak D call: TRBD2 (6 bases). CDR1 and CDR2 from the germline V gene are SGHNT and YYREEE (reference sequence). The CDR3 totals 15 residues. The germline V and J ends were trimmed by 3 bases and 2 bases, with 14 bases remaining between them. The CDR3 nucleotides are TGTGCCAGCAGCTCGGACTATCGATATCAAGAGACCCAGTACTTC. Its translation: CASSSDYRYQETQYF.

This chain joins TRBV28 and TRBJ1-3; D gene unclear. Germline lookup yields CDR1 MDHEN and CDR2 SYDVKM. The CDR3 is 15 amino acids. Trimming shortened V by 3 bases and J by 4 bases, and 13 bases separated the two germline ends. Written as DNA, the CDR3 is TGTGCCAGCAGTTTTAACGGGTATCCCGGAAACACCATATATTTT. Its protein product is CASSFNGYPGNTIYF.

This chain connects TRBV4-2 to TRBJ2-7, with a weak D call TRBD2 (6 bases). CDR3 length equals 15 residues. The germline CDR1 and CDR2 sequences are LGHNA and YNFKEQ. Trimming removed 0 bases at V and 1 base at J, with 10 bases between. CDR3: CASSQESGRSYEQYF. Written as DNA, the CDR3 is TGTGCCAGCAGCCAAGAATCAGGGAGGTCCTACGAGCAGTACTTC.